This T cell receptor beta chain was identified during a study of blood T cell repertoires in COVID-19 (TCRdb year 2020). About the investigation overall: Samples from collaborators originated in the United States, Italy and Spain and spanned both the acute and convalescent phases of COVID-19. The material from the prospective study consisted of cDNA or gDNA derived from T cells, B-cell-depleted T cells, or PBMCs. Deeply sampled blood TCRbeta repertoires from subjects exposed to, actively infected with, or recovered from COVID-19 were included in the dataset. The repertoires were made available in a free public database intended to serve as a resource for research on the immune response to SARS-CoV-2. The samples were drawn from the first 160 participants of the ongoing ImmuneRACE study and from some 1,300 subjects provided by 6 global collaborators. Nearly every sample came with metadata listing a de-identified subject ID, COVID-19 status, age in years and sex. Where HLA class I and class II types were available, the types were taken from metadata supplied by the sample provider, not from assay-based typing.

Another Seattle source contributed samples from volunteer blood donors who had recovered from COVID-19. Collaborating institutions collected whole blood in K2EDTA tubes following their own protocols. For TCRbeta analysis, collaborators shipped samples in one of three forms: frozen whole blood, isolated PBMCs, or DNA extracted from either of those sample types. Regarding this clone: Its antigen is still unknown. No base quality information exists; no much larger clone differs at one position.

The immunoSEQ Assay, a bias-controlled multiplex PCR, was used to amplify TCRbeta CDR3 regions from genomic DNA. The paper's data handling went like this. Nucleated cell counts per sample were estimated from amplification of reference gene primers within the assay. To quantify the absolute abundance of each unique TCRbeta CDR3 rearrangement, sequence reads were collapsed and filtered. For each sample, productive Simpson clonality was calculated as the square root of Simpson's diversity index across productive rearrangements. Not all clones reach the TCRdb copy of this immuneACCESS table, which keeps in-frame sequences only. Checked studies attribute under half of the gap to unresolved V genes and leave the rest unexplained. D and trimming were read from the DNA, whereas the V and J calls and clone size are those reported in that table. The sample has about 170,000 clones on record, around four fifths of them singletons. The top ten hold roughly 19% of the sample.

There are 13 amino acids in the CDR3, from cysteine to phenylalanine inclusive. Of all the DNA, just the CDR3 is kept, 39 bases in frame from base 1. V loses 5 bases of germline sequence and J loses 9 bases, and the interval between the two ends is 14 bases. The germline V gene encodes CDR1 MNHEY and CDR2 SMNVEV (reference sequence). What the authors observed across the whole study: Clinical and demographic metadata were provided uncurated, with the amount varying by source and participant.

The rearranged chain carries TRBV27 and TRBJ2-1; no D segment can be confidently identified. The sample consisted of peripheral blood. This TCR was recovered from a woman aged 70-85 years who had recovered from COVID-19. The DNA is TGTGCCAGCAGTACGTACCCCCCCAGTGAGCAGTTCTTC. Translated, this is CASSTYPPSEQFF.